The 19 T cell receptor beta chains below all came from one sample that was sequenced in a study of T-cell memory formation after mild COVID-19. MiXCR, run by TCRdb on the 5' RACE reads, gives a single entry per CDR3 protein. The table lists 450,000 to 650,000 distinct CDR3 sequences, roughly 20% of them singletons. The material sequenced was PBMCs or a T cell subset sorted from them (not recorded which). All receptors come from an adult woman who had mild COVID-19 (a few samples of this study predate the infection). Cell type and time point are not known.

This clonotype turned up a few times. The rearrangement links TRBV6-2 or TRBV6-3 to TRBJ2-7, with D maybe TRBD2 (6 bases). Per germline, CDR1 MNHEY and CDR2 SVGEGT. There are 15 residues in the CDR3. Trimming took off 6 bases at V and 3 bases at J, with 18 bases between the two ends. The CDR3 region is CASSPTRSPLYEQYF. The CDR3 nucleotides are TGTGCCAGCAGCCCGACTAGATCTCCCCTCTACGAGCAGTACTTC.

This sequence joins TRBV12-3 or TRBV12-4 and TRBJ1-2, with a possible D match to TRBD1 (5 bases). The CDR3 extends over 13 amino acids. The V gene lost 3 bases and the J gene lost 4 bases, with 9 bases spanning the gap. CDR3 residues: CASSFGAGYGYTF. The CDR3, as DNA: TGTGCCAGCAGTTTTGGGGCAGGCTATGGCTACACCTTC.

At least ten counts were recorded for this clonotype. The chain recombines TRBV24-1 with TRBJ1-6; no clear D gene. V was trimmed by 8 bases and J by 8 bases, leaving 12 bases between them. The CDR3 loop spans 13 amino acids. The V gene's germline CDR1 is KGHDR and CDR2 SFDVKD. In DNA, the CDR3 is TGTGCCACCATGGCAGGCCTCGATTCACCCCTCCACTTT. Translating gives CATMAGLDSPLHF.

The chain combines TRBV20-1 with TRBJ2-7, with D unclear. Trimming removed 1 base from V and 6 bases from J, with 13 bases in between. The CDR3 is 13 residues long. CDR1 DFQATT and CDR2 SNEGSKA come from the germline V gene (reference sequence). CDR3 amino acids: CSARVRVIGEQYF. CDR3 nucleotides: TGCAGTGCTAGAGTAAGGGTTATAGGCGAGCAGTACTTC.

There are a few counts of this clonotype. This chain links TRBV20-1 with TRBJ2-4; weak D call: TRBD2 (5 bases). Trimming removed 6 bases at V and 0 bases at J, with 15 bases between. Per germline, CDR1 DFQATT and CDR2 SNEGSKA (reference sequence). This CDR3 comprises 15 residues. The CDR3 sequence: CSAPEAELAKNIQYF. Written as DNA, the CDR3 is TGCAGTGCCCCGGAGGCGGAACTAGCCAAAAACATTCAGTACTTC.

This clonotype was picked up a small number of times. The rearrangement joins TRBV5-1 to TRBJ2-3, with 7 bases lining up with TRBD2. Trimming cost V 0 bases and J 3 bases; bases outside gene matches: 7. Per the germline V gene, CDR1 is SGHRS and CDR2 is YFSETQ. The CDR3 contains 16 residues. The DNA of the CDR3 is TGCGCCAGCAGCTTGGGGAGCGGGAAGGCGACAGATACGCAGTATTTT. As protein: CASSLGSGKATDTQYF.

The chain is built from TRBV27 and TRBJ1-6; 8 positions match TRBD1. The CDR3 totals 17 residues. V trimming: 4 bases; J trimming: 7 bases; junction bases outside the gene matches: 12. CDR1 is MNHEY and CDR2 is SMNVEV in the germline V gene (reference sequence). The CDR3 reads CASSSRRTGLANSPLHF. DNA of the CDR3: TGTGCCAGCAGTTCTAGGAGGACAGGGTTGGCAAATTCACCCCTCCACTTT.

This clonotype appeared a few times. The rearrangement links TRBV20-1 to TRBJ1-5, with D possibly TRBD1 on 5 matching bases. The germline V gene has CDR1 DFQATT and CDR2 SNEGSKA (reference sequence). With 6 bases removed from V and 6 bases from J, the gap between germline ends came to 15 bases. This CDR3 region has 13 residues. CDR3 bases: TGCAGTGCCCCCATGGGGGTGGGTCAGCCCCAGCATTTT. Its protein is CSAPMGVGQPQHF.

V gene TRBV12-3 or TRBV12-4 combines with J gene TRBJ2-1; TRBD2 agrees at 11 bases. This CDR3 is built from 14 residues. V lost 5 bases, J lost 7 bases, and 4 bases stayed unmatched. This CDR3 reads CASSHSGGGNEQFF. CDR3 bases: TGTGCCAGCAGTCATAGCGGGGGGGGTAATGAGCAGTTCTTC.

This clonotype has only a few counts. DNA for the CDR3: TGCGCCAGCAGCCCGGGGCAGAGGGTGGATACGCAGTATTTT. As protein: CASSPGQRVDTQYF. The genes are TRBV5-1 and TRBJ2-3; tentatively, D is TRBD1 or TRBD2 (5 bases each). V was shortened by 4 bases and J by 6 bases, with 15 bases between the two germline ends. The CDR3 covers 14 residues. The germline gives CDR1 SGHRS, CDR2 YFSETQ.

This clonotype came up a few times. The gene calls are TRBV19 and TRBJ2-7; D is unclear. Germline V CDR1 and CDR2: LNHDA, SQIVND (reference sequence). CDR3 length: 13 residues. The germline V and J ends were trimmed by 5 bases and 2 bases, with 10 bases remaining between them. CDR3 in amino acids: CASSFSTTYEQYF. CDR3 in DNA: TGTGCCAGTAGTTTCTCAACAACCTACGAGCAGTACTTC.

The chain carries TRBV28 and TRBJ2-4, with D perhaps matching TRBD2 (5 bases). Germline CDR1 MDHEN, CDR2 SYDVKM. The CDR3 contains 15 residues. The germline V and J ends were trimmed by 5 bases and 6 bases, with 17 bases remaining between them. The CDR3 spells CASSALWEWGNIQYF. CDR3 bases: TGTGCCAGCAGTGCCCTATGGGAGTGGGGAAACATTCAGTACTTC.

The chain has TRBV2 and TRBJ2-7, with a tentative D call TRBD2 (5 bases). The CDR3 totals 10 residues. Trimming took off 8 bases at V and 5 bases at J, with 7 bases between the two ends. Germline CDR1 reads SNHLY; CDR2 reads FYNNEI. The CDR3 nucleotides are TGTGCCAGCGAGGGTGACGAGCAGTACTTC. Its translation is CASEGDEQYF.

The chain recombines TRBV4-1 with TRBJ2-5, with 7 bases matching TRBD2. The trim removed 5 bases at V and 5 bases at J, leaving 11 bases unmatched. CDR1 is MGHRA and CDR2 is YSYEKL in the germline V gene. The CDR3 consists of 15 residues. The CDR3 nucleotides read TGCGCCAGCAGCAAAGCGGGAACCCTCCGGGAGACCCAGTACTTC. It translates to CASSKAGTLRETQYF.

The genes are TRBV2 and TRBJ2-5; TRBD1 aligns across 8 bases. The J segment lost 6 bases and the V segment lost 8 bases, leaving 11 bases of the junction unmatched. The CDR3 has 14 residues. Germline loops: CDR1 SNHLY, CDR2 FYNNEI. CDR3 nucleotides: TGTGCCAGCGGAGACCGGACAGGGACAAAGACCCAGTACTTC. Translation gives CASGDRTGTKTQYF.

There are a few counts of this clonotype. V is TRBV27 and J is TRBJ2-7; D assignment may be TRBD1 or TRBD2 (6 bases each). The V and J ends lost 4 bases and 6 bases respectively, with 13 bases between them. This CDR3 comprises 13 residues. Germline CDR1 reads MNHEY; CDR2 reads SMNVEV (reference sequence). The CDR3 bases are TGTGCCAGCAGTTGGGGGCCCGGGGGCGAGCAGTACTTC. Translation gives CASSWGPGGEQYF.

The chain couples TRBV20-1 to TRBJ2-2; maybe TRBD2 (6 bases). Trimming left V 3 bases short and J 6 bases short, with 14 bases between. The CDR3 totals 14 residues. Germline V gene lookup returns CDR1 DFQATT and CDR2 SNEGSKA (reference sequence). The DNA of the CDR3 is TGCAGTGCTAGCCCGTTGGGGGGACCCGGGGAGCTGTTTTTT. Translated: CSASPLGGPGELFF.

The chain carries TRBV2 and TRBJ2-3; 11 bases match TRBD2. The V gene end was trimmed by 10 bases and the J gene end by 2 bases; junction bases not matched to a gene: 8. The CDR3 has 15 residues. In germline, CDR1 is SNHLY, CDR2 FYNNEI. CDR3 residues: CATVGLADLTDTQYF. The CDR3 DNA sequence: TGTGCCACCGTGGGACTAGCGGATCTCACAGATACGCAGTATTTT.

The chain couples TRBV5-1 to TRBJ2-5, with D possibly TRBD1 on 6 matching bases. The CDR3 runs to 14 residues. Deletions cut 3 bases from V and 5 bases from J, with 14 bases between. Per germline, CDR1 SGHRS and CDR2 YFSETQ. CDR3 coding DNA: TGCGCCAGCAGCTCCGACAGGAGGTTGGAGACCCAGTACTTC. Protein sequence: CASSSDRRLETQYF.